Below, 5 T cell receptor beta chains from the same sample are listed, as sequenced in a study of blood T cell repertoires in COVID-19 (dated by TCRdb to the early 2020s). Receptor libraries were prepared by the immunoSEQ multiplex PCR assay. Sourced from immuneACCESS, this table was stored by TCRdb with only in-frame sequences that have V and J called. A share of the clones is absent; for the studies checked, an unresolved V gene accounts for under half, and the remainder has no known explanation. The sample yields about 160,000 clones; approximately 88% were counted once. The ten largest clones capture 3.9% of the sample. Sequencing was performed on peripheral blood. The receptor source for this set is a woman aged 55-70 years who had recovered from COVID-19.

This clone was picked up many times. The chain recombines TRBV15 with TRBJ1-1; D call uncertain. Trimming removed 8 bases from V and 6 bases from J, with 16 bases in between. The CDR3 has 13 residues. The germline CDR1 and CDR2 sequences are LNHNV and YYDKDF (reference sequence). CDR3 DNA: TGTGCCACCTCGCGCGAACAGTTCGCTGAAGCTTTCTTT. This codes for CATSREQFAEAFF.

The chain is built from TRBV11-3 and TRBJ2-7, with TRBD2 matching over 9 bases. The CDR3 has 16 residues. J lost 2 bases, V lost 0 bases, and 5 bases had no gene match. Per germline, CDR1 SGHNT and CDR2 YENEEA. CDR3 loop: CASSLDQAGGPYEQYF. CDR3 nucleotide sequence: TGTGCCAGCAGCTTAGACCAAGCGGGGGGCCCCTACGAGCAGTACTTC.

The V and J genes are TRBV6-5 and TRBJ1-4, with 9 bases aligning to TRBD1. Trimming took 7 bases from V and 16 from J; bases not matched to a gene: 13. The CDR3 is 13 residues long. Germline assignment: CDR1 MNHEY and CDR2 SVGAGI. CDR3 loop: CASTRQGEGLGFF. DNA of the CDR3: TGTGCCAGCACCCGACAGGGGGAAGGTTTGGGGTTTTTT.

CDR3 in amino acids: CASSQSSGGSYNEQFF. The CDR3 region has the DNA TGTGCCAGCAGCCAATCATCAGGGGGCTCCTACAATGAGCAGTTCTTC. V usage is TRBV6-6 and J usage is TRBJ2-1, with 7 bases lining up with TRBD1. CDR3 length: 16 residues. Germline values: CDR1 MNHNY, CDR2 SVGAGI (reference sequence). Trimming took 6 bases from V and 0 from J; bases not matched to a gene: 8.

The chain uses TRBV29-1 and TRBJ1-2, with 8 bases lining up with TRBD1. CDR3 length: 13 amino acids. J lost 6 bases, V lost 5 bases, and 8 bases had no gene match. From germline, CDR1 is SQVTM and CDR2 ANQGSEA. CDR3 loop: CSVTPPGQDGYTF. The CDR3, as DNA: TGCAGCGTTACCCCCCCGGGACAGGATGGCTACACCTTC. The complete variable domain, with remaining parts taken from reference TRBV29-1 and TRBJ1-2, reads SAVISQKPSRDICQRGTSLTIQCQVDSQVTMMFWYRQQPGQSLTLIATANQGSEATYESGFVIDKFPISRPNLTFSTLTVSNMSPEDSSIYLCSVTPPGQDGYTFGSGTRLTVV.